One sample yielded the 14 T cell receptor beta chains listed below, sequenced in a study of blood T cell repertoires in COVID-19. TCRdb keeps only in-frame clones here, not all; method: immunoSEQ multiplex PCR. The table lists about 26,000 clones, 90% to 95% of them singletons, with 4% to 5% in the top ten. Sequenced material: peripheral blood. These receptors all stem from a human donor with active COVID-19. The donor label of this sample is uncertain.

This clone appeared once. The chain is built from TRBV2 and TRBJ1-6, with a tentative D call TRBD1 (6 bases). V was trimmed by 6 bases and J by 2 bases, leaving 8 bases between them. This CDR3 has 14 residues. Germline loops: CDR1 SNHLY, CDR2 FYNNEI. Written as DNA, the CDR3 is TGTGCCAGCAGCACAGGGACCTATAATTCACCCCTCCACTTT. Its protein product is CASSTGTYNSPLHF.

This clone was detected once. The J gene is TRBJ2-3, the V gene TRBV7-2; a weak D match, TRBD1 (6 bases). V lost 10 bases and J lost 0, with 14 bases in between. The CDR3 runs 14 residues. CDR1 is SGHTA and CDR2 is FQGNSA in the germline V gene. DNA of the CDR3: TGTGCCACCCGACAGGTCTCTAGCACAGATACGCAGTATTTT. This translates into CATRQVSSTDTQYF.

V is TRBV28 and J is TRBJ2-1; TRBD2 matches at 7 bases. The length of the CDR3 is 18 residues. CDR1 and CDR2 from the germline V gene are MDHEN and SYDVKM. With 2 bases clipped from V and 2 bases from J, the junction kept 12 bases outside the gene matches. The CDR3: CASSLLWLSAGAYNEQFF. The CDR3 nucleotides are TGTGCCAGCAGTTTACTGTGGTTGAGTGCGGGAGCCTACAATGAGCAGTTCTTC.

The CDR3 nucleotides are TGTGCCAGCAGCACCGGACAGACACTCACAGATACGCAGTATTTT. Residues: CASSTGQTLTDTQYF. V is TRBV7-2 and J is TRBJ2-3, with D maybe TRBD1 (6 bases). CDR1 is SGHTA, CDR2 FQGNSA, per germline. The CDR3 consists of 15 residues. V lost 5 bases, J lost 2 bases, and 14 bases lay in between.

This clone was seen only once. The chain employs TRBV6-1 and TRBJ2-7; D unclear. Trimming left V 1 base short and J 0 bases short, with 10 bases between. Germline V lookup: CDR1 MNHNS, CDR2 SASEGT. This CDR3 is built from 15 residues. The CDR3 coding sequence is TGTGCCAGCAGTGAAGAACGACACTCCTCCTACGAGCAGTACTTC. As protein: CASSEERHSSYEQYF.

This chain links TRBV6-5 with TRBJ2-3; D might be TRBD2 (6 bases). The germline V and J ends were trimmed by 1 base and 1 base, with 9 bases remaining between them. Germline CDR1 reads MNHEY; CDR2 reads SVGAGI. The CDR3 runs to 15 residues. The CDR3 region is CASSYLGGGTDTQYF. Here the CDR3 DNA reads TGTGCCAGCAGTTACTTAGGAGGGGGCACAGATACGCAGTATTTT.

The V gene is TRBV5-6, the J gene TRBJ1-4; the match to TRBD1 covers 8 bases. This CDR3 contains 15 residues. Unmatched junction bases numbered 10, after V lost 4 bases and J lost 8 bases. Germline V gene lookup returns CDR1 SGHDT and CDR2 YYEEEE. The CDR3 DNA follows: TGTGCCAGCAGCACTACAGGGGGTACGGGGGAAAAACTGTTTTTT. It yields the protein CASSTTGGTGEKLFF.

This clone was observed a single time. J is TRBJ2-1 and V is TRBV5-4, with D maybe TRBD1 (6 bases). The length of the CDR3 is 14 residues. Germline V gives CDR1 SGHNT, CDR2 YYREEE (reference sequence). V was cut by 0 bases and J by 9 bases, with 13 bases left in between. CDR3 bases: TGTGCCAGCAGCTTGGCACCCCTACAGGGTGAGCAGTTCTTC. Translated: CASSLAPLQGEQFF. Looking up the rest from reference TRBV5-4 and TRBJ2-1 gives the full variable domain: ETGVTQSPTHLIKTRGQQVTLRCSSQSGHNTVSWYQQALGQGPQFIFQYYREEENGRGNFPPRFSGLQFPNYSSELNVNALELDDSALYLCASSLAPLQGEQFFGPGTRLTVL.

The CDR3 loop is CASSPTDPGGQQYF. In DNA, the CDR3 is TGCGCCAGCAGCCCCACGGATCCGGGCGGGCAGCAGTACTTC. The chain couples TRBV4-1 to TRBJ2-7; maybe TRBD2 (5 bases). Trimming removed 4 bases at V and 8 bases at J, with 18 bases between. CDR3 length: 14 amino acids. CDR1 is MGHRA, CDR2 YSYEKL, per germline.

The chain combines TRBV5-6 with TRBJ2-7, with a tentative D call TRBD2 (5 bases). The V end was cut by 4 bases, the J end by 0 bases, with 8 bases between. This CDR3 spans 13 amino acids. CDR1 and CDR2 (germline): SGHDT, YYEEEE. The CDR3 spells CASSLTISYEQYF. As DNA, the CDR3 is TGTGCCAGCAGCCTGACTATCTCCTACGAGCAGTACTTC.

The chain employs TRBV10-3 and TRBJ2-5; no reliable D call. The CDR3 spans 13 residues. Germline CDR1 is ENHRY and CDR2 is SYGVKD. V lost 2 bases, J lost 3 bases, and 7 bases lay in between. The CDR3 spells CAISEGQKETQYF. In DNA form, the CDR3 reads TGTGCCATCAGTGAGGGGCAGAAAGAGACCCAGTACTTC.

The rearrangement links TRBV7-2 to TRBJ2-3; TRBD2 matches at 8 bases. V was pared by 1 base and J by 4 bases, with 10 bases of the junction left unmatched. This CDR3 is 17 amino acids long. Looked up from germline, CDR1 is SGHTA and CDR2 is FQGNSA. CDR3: CASSLGSTGGLSDTQYF. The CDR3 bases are TGTGCCAGCAGCTTAGGGAGTACGGGGGGGCTCTCAGATACGCAGTATTTT.

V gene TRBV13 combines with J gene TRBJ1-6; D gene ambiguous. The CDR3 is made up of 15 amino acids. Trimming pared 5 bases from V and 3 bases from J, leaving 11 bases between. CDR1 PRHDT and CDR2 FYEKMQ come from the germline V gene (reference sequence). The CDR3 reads CASSPGRDYNSPLHF. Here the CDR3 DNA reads TGTGCCAGCAGCCCAGGACGGGACTATAATTCACCCCTCCACTTT. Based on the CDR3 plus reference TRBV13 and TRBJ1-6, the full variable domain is AAGVIQSPRHLIKEKRETATLKCYPIPRHDTVYWYQQGPGQDPQFLISFYEKMQSDKGSIPDRFSAQQFSDYHSELNMSSLELGDSALYFCASSPGRDYNSPLHFGNGTRLTVT.

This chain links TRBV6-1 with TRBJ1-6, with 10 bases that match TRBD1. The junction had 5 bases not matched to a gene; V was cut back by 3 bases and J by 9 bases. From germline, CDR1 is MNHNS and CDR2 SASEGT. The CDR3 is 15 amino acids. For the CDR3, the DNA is TGTGCCAGCAGTGATCTCCGGACAGGGGGTTCACCCCTCCACTTT. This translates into CASSDLRTGGSPLHF.